Sequencing of this T cell receptor (beta chain) was carried out in a study of shared clonotypes between healthy human individuals. Findings and caveats of the study: Researchers found naive subsets generally carried larger estimated richness than memory subsets. Shared clonotypes: roughly 5% naive CD4, approximately 3.4% naive CD8, less than 2.5% memory CD4, over 0.3% memory CD8.

In its sample, this clone was seen once. Its antigen is unidentified. The naive CD8 population came from CD45RO-negative cells selected for CCR7, without terminally differentiated effector memory CD45RA+ cells. Libraries were prepared by immunoSEQ multiplex PCR; TCRdb keeps only in-frame clonotypes and omits some of them. The sample holds more than 500,000 clones; 85% to 95% are singletons and the top ten take over 0.095%. Sequencing used naive CD8+ T cells sorted from blood. The receptor's source is a woman in her thirties in good health.

The chain's CDR3 is CASSLGFGSEEKLFF. For the CDR3, the DNA is TGTGCCAGCAGCTTAGGATTTGGGAGCGAGGAAAAACTGTTTTTT. This chain links TRBV7-6 with TRBJ1-4; D uncertain. CDR1 and CDR2 (germline): SGHVS, FNYEAQ. The CDR3 loop spans 15 amino acids. V lost 1 base, J lost 8 bases, and 14 bases lay in between.